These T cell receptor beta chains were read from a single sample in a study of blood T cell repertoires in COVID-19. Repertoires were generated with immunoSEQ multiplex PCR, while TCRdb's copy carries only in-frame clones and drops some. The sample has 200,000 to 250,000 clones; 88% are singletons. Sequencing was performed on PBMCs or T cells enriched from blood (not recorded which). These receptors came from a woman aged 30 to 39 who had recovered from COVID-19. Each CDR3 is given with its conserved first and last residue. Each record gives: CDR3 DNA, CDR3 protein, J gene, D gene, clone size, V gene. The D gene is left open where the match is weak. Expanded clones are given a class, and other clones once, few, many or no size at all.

DNA: TGTGCCAGCAGCTTAGGAGTGCAGGGGGCATTTTTGTACAATGAGCAGTTCTTC
CDR3: CASSLGVQGAFLYNEQFF
J: TRBJ2-1
D: TRBD1
size: .
V: TRBV5-8

DNA: TGTGCCAGTAGTCCCCCGCCCGGGACAGCGAATCAGCCCCAGCATTTT
CDR3: CASSPPPGTANQPQHF
J: TRBJ1-5
D: TRBD1
size: few
V: TRBV19

DNA: TGTGCCAGCATCGAGGGACAGGGGGCATTAGAGACCCAGTACTTC
CDR3: CASIEGQGALETQYF
J: TRBJ2-5
D: TRBD1
size: once
V: TRBV2

DNA: TGTGCCAGCAGTTACTCCGGGACTAGCGGGACATACGAGCAGTACTTC
CDR3: CASSYSGTSGTYEQYF
J: TRBJ2-7
D: TRBD2
size: .
V: TRBV6-5

DNA: TGTGCCAGCTCACCCGCGATTGAACGGAACACCGGGGAGCTGTTTTTT
CDR3: CASSPAIERNTGELFF
J: TRBJ2-2
D: .
size: once
V: TRBV18

DNA: TGCGCCAGCAGACCCGGGACACTTGCAACTAATGAAAAACTGTTTTTT
CDR3: CASRPGTLATNEKLFF
J: TRBJ1-4
D: .
size: once
V: TRBV5-1

DNA: TGTGCCAGCAGAAGGGGGTCTGAAGCTTTCTTT
CDR3: CASRRGSEAFF
J: TRBJ1-1
D: .
size: .
V: TRBV12-3/TRBV12-4

DNA: TGTGCCAGCGCAACTCGCGAAGGGACAGCTCATCAGCCCCAGCATTTT
CDR3: CASATREGTAHQPQHF
J: TRBJ1-5
D: .
size: once
V: TRBV21-1

DNA: TGCGCCAGCAGCCAAGAAGTTAACAGGGTGGAGACCCAGTACTTC
CDR3: CASSQEVNRVETQYF
J: TRBJ2-5
D: .
size: .
V: TRBV4-3

DNA: TGTGCCAGCAGCTTGGCCGCAGGGCAAAATGAAAAACTGTTTTTT
CDR3: CASSLAAGQNEKLFF
J: TRBJ1-4
D: .
size: .
V: TRBV5-4

DNA: TGTGCCACCAGCAGAGACAGGGAGGCCTATGGCTACACCTTC
CDR3: CATSRDREAYGYTF
J: TRBJ1-2
D: .
size: .
V: TRBV15

DNA: TGTGCCAGTAGTATAAGCGATTATAGCAATCAGCCCCAGCATTTT
CDR3: CASSISDYSNQPQHF
J: TRBJ1-5
D: .
size: .
V: TRBV19

DNA: TGCGCCAGCAGCCCGGGACTAGCGACAGATACGCAGTATTTT
CDR3: CASSPGLATDTQYF
J: TRBJ2-3
D: TRBD2
size: .
V: TRBV4-1

DNA: TGTGCCAGCAGCTTACAGGGATTGGAGACCCAGTACTTC
CDR3: CASSLQGLETQYF
J: TRBJ2-5
D: .
size: .
V: TRBV11-2

DNA: TGTGCCATCAGTGAACTAGCTGACTACGAGCAGTACTTC
CDR3: CAISELADYEQYF
J: TRBJ2-7
D: .
size: .
V: TRBV10-3

DNA: TGTGCCACCAGCAGCGAAAAGATCCGGCGTGGAGGTGGCTACACCTTC
CDR3: CATSSEKIRRGGGYTF
J: TRBJ1-2
D: .
size: .
V: TRBV15

DNA: TGTGCCAGCAGCCTAAGTAGGGACACCGGGGGCTACACCTTC
CDR3: CASSLSRDTGGYTF
J: TRBJ1-2
D: .
size: .
V: TRBV2

DNA: TGTGCCAGCAGCGTAGAATCTCAACAGGGTCGAGCTTTCTTT
CDR3: CASSVESQQGRAFF
J: TRBJ1-1
D: .
size: .
V: TRBV9

DNA: TGTGCCAGCAGTTACGGCCAGTACCAAGAGACCCAGTACTTC
CDR3: CASSYGQYQETQYF
J: TRBJ2-5
D: .
size: few
V: TRBV6-5

DNA: TGTGCCAGCAGCCAACTCGACAGGGGGCTTGGCTACACCTTC
CDR3: CASSQLDRGLGYTF
J: TRBJ1-2
D: TRBD1
size: .
V: TRBV3-1/TRBV3-2

DNA: TGTGCCAGCAGCGTAGTTCCAGGGCCAAACTATGGCTACACCTTC
CDR3: CASSVVPGPNYGYTF
J: TRBJ1-2
D: .
size: .
V: TRBV9

DNA: TGTGCCAGCAGTCAACAGGGGAAGGGTCAGCCCCAGCATTTT
CDR3: CASSQQGKGQPQHF
J: TRBJ1-5
D: TRBD1
size: .
V: TRBV27

DNA: TGTGCCAGTTCCCCCTCGGCGGGTGCCGATCAGCCCCAGCATTTT
CDR3: CASSPSAGADQPQHF
J: TRBJ1-5
D: .
size: .
V: TRBV6-4

DNA: TGTGCCAGCAGCGTAGACAGCGCCCGGGAGGGGCCTTCCTACAATGAGCAGTTCTTC
CDR3: CASSVDSAREGPSYNEQFF
J: TRBJ2-1
D: TRBD2
size: .
V: TRBV9

DNA: TGTGCCAGCCGGGACACTAACTATGGCTACACCTTC
CDR3: CASRDTNYGYTF
J: TRBJ1-2
D: .
size: .
V: TRBV12-3/TRBV12-4

DNA: TGTGCCAGCAGCCATAGCGGGGGAGTTTTCGATGAGCAGTTCTTC
CDR3: CASSHSGGVFDEQFF
J: TRBJ2-1
D: TRBD2
size: .
V: TRBV3-1/TRBV3-2

DNA: TGTGCCAGCAGCGTAGGTGGGGGGTCGGATTCACCCCTCCACTTT
CDR3: CASSVGGGSDSPLHF
J: TRBJ1-6
D: .
size: .
V: TRBV9

DNA: TGCGCCAGCAGCTTCCGGGACAGGGGCTACGAGCAGTACTTC
CDR3: CASSFRDRGYEQYF
J: TRBJ2-7
D: TRBD1
size: .
V: TRBV5-1

DNA: TGTGCCAGCAGCGCGACGGGGGGCCCCGGCTACAATGAGCAGTTCTTC
CDR3: CASSATGGPGYNEQFF
J: TRBJ2-1
D: .
size: few
V: TRBV9

DNA: TGTGCCAGCAGTAAACGACAGGGGGACGGAAACACCATATATTTT
CDR3: CASSKRQGDGNTIYF
J: TRBJ1-3
D: TRBD1
size: few
V: TRBV6-6

DNA: TGTGCCAGCAGCATTATTAGCGGAACCGGGGAGCTGTTTTTT
CDR3: CASSIISGTGELFF
J: TRBJ2-2
D: .
size: .
V: TRBV27

DNA: TGTGCCAGCAGTTATCTAACCCCTAGCACAGATACGCAGTATTTT
CDR3: CASSYLTPSTDTQYF
J: TRBJ2-3
D: .
size: once
V: TRBV6-2/TRBV6-3

DNA: TGTGCCAGCAGCCGGGACAGGGGTTACGAGCAGTACTTC
CDR3: CASSRDRGYEQYF
J: TRBJ2-7
D: TRBD1
size: .
V: TRBV7-3

DNA: TGTGCCAGCAGTTTGGGAGGGAAGGGTGGCTACACCTTC
CDR3: CASSLGGKGGYTF
J: TRBJ1-2
D: .
size: .
V: TRBV27

DNA: TGTGCCAGCAGCCCTGCACGAGGGGTCGGGCTGGGCGGGGCTTCTTTCACCGGGGAGCTGTTTTTT
CDR3: CASSPARGVGLGGASFTGELFF
J: TRBJ2-2
D: .
size: once
V: TRBV3-1/TRBV3-2

DNA: TGCGCCAGCAGCTTGGATACAGGACCGTTCTACGAGCAGTACTTC
CDR3: CASSLDTGPFYEQYF
J: TRBJ2-7
D: .
size: .
V: TRBV5-1

DNA: TGTGCCAGCAGTCCGGGGGGGCCTGTGGGCGGGGAGCTGTTTTTT
CDR3: CASSPGGPVGGELFF
J: TRBJ2-2
D: TRBD2
size: .
V: TRBV2

DNA: TGCGCCAGCAGCTTGAAGCGACTCCGGGACAGGACCTACAATGAGCAGTTCTTC
CDR3: CASSLKRLRDRTYNEQFF
J: TRBJ2-1
D: TRBD1
size: .
V: TRBV5-1

DNA: TGTGCCAGCAGTGTGGATCGACAGGGTTTAAATGGCTACGAGCAGTACTTC
CDR3: CASSVDRQGLNGYEQYF
J: TRBJ2-7
D: TRBD1
size: .
V: TRBV2

DNA: TGTGCCAGCAGCCAAGGTCGTAGCTACACAGATACGCAGTATTTT
CDR3: CASSQGRSYTDTQYF
J: TRBJ2-3
D: .
size: .
V: TRBV3-1/TRBV3-2

DNA: TGTGCCAGCTCACCCCTCTCCGGGACATCAGCCATTAAACTGTTTTTT
CDR3: CASSPLSGTSAIKLFF
J: TRBJ1-4
D: .
size: .
V: TRBV18

DNA: TGTGCCAGCAGCCAAGATAAGGGGGCGAACACTGAAGCTTTCTTT
CDR3: CASSQDKGANTEAFF
J: TRBJ1-1
D: TRBD1
size: .
V: TRBV3-1/TRBV3-2

DNA: TGTGCCAGCAGCTTAGTAAGGCAGGGGCAGGAGACCCAGTACTTC
CDR3: CASSLVRQGQETQYF
J: TRBJ2-5
D: .
size: once
V: TRBV7-9

DNA: TGTGCCAGCAGTTACAGTGGGGGCTACAGCTCCTACGAGCAGTACTTC
CDR3: CASSYSGGYSSYEQYF
J: TRBJ2-7
D: .
size: .
V: TRBV6-5

DNA: TGCAGCGTTCGGGGTGATAGCAATCAGCCCCAGCATTTT
CDR3: CSVRGDSNQPQHF
J: TRBJ1-5
D: .
size: .
V: TRBV29-1

DNA: TGCAGCGTTTTGGACAGGGGTGAAAAACTGTTTTTT
CDR3: CSVLDRGEKLFF
J: TRBJ1-4
D: TRBD1
size: .
V: TRBV29-1

DNA: TGTGCCAGCAGTGACAGGTCTAACTATGGCTACACCTTC
CDR3: CASSDRSNYGYTF
J: TRBJ1-2
D: .
size: .
V: TRBV2

DNA: TGTGCCAGCAGTTTATCGTCGGGACAGGGGGGAACAGATACGCAGTATTTT
CDR3: CASSLSSGQGGTDTQYF
J: TRBJ2-3
D: TRBD1
size: .
V: TRBV27

DNA: TGTGCCAGCAGCCCAGGGGGAATTCCGAGGGGCTACACCTTC
CDR3: CASSPGGIPRGYTF
J: TRBJ1-2
D: TRBD1
size: .
V: TRBV7-7

DNA: TGTGCCAGCAGCTCCCCGGGACAGGGTGGGAACTATGGCTACACCTTC
CDR3: CASSSPGQGGNYGYTF
J: TRBJ1-2
D: TRBD1
size: .
V: TRBV7-9

DNA: TGTGCCAGCAGCAGGACAGAGAATAATTCACCCCTCCACTTT
CDR3: CASSRTENNSPLHF
J: TRBJ1-6
D: .
size: .
V: TRBV5-4

DNA: TGCAGCGTTGATATGGGGACAGGGCCAGAGACCCAGTACTTC
CDR3: CSVDMGTGPETQYF
J: TRBJ2-5
D: TRBD1
size: .
V: TRBV29-1

DNA: TGTGCCAGCAGCTTAGTTGGCGGGGGGACATACAATGAGCAGTTCTTC
CDR3: CASSLVGGGTYNEQFF
J: TRBJ2-1
D: TRBD2
size: .
V: TRBV7-8